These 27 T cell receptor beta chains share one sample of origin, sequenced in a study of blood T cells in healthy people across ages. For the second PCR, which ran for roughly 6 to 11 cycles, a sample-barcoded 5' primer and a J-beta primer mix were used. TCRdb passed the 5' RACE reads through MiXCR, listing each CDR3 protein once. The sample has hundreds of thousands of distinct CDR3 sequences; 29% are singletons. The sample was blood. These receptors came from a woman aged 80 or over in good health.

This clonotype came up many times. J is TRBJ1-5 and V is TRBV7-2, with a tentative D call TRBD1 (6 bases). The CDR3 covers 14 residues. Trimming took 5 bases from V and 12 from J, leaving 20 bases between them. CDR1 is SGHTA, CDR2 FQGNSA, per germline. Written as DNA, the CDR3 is TGTGCCAGCAGCGACACACCCGGACAGCGACTCCAGCATTTT. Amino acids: CASSDTPGQRLQHF. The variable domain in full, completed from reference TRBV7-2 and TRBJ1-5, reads GAGVSQSPSNKVTEKGKDVELRCDPISGHTALYWYRQSLGQGLEFLIYFQGNSAPDKSGLPSDRFSAERTGGSVSTLTIQRTQQEDSAVYLCASSDTPGQRLQHFGDGTRLSIL.

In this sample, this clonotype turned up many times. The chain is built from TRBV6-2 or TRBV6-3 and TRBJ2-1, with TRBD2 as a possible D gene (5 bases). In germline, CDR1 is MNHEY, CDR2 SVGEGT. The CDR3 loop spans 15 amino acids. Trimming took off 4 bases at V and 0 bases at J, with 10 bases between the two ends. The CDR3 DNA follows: TGTGCCAGCAGTTCCCCGGGGAACTCCTACAATGAGCAGTTCTTC. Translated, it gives CASSSPGNSYNEQFF.

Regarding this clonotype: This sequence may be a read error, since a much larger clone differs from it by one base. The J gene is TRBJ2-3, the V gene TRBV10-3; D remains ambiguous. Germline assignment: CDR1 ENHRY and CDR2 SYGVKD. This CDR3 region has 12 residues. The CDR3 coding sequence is TGTGTCATCAGTGAGTCACCCGATACGCAGTATTTT. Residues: CVISESPDTQYF.

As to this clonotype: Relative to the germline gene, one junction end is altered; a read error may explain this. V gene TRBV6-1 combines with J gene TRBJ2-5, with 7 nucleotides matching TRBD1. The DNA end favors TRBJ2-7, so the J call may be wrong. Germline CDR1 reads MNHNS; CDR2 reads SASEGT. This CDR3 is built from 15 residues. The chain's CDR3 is CTSSGPGQIFYEQYF. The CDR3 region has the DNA TGTACCAGCAGTGGACCGGGACAGATATTCTACGAGCAGTACTTC.

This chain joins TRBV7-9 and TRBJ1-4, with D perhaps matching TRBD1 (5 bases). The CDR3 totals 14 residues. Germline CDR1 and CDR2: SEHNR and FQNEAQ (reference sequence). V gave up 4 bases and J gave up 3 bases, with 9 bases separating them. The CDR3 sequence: CASSCDSSNEKLFF. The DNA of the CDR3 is TGTGCCAGCAGCTGCGACAGTTCTAATGAAAAACTGTTTTTT.

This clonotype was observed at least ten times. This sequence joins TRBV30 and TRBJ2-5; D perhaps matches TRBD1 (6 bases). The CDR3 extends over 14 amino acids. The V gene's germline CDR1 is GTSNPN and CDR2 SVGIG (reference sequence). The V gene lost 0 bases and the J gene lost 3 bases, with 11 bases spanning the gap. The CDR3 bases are TGTGCCTGGAGTGTTGGTACAGGGAAAGAGACCCAGTACTTC. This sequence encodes CAWSVGTGKETQYF.

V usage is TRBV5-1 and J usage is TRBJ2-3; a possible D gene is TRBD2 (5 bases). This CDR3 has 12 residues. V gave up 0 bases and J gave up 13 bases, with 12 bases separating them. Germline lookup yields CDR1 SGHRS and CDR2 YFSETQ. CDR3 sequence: CASSLDREFKYF. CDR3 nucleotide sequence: TGCGCCAGCAGCTTGGATCGGGAATTTAAGTATTTT. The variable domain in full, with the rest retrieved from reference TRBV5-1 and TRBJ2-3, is KAGVTQTPRYLIKTRGQQVTLSCSPISGHRSVSWYQQTPGQGLQFLFEYFSETQRNKGNFPGRFSGRQFSNSRSEMNVSTLELGDSALYLCASSLDREFKYFGPGTRLTVL.

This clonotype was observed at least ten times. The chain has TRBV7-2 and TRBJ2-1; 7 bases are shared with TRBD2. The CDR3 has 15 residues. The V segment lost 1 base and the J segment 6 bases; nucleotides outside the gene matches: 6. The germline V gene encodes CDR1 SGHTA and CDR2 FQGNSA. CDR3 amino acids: CASSLGGTTGNEQFF. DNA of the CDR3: TGTGCCAGCAGCTTAGGGGGGACTACCGGCAATGAGCAGTTCTTC.

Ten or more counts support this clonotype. For the CDR3, the DNA is TGCGTCTCCCGACAGGGAGCAGGTAGCACAGATACGCAGTATTTT. As protein: CVSRQGAGSTDTQYF. The chain links TRBV5-1 to TRBJ2-3, with TRBD1 matching over 7 bases. The CDR3 contains 15 residues. Germline V gene data show CDR1 as SGHRS and CDR2 as YFSETQ.

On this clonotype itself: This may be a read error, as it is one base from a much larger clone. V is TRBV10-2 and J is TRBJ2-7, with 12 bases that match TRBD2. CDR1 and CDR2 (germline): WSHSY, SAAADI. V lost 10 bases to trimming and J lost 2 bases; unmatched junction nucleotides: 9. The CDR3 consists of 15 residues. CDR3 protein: CANSELAGGPYEQYF. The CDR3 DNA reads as TGCGCCAACAGCGAACTAGCGGGGGGCCCCTACGAGCAGTACTTC.

As DNA, the CDR3 is TGCGCCAGCAACTCCCCAGCGGGGGACAGGGTCGGGGAGCTGTTTTTT. This encodes CASNSPAGDRVGELFF. The V call is TRBV4-1, the J call TRBJ2-2; D possibly corresponds to TRBD1 (9 bases). The CDR3 length is 16 residues. V gave up 7 bases and J gave up 7 bases, with 22 bases separating them. The germline CDR1 and CDR2 sequences are MGHRA and YSYEKL.

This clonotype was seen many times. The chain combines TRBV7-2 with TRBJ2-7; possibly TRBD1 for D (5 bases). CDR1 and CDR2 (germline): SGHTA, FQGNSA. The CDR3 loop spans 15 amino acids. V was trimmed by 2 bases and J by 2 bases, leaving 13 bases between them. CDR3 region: CASSLNAGQTYEQYF. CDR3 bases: TGTGCCAGCAGCTTAAATGCCGGACAAACCTACGAGCAGTACTTC.

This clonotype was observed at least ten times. The CDR3 sequence: CASSQVPQGEQFF. CDR3 DNA sequence: TGCGCCAGCAGCCAAGTCCCCCAGGGTGAGCAGTTCTTC. This chain links TRBV4-3 with TRBJ2-1; D perhaps matches TRBD1 (5 bases). Per the germline V gene, CDR1 is LGHNA and CDR2 is YSLEER. The germline V and J ends were trimmed by 1 base and 9 bases, with 10 bases remaining between them. The CDR3 sequence is 13 residues long.

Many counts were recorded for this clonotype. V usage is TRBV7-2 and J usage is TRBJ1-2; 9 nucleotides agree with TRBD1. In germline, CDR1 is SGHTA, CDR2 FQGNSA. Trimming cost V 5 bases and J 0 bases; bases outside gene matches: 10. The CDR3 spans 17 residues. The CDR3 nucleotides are TGTGCCAGCAGCAAAGGGACAGGGTTATCAGCTAACTATGGCTACACCTTC. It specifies CASSKGTGLSANYGYTF.

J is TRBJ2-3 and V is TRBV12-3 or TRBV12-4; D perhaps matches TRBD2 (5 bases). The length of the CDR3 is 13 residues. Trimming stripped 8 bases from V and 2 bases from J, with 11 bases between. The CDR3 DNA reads TGTGCCAGCCGGAGCGGTACCACAGATACGCAGTATTTT. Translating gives CASRSGTTDTQYF.

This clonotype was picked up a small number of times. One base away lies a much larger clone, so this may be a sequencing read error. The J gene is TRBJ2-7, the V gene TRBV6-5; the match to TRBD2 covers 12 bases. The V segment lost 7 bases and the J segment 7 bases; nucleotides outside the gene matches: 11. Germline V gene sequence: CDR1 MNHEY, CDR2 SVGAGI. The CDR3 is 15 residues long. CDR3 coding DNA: TGTGCCAGCACCCAATCTAGCGGGGGGGCCCTTGAGCAGTACTTC. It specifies CASTQSSGGALEQYF.

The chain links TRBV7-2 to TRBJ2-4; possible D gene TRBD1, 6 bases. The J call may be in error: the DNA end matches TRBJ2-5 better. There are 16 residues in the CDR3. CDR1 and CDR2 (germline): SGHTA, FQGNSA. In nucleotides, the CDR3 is TGTGCCAGCAGCCCAACCCTCCCGGGACAACAAGAGACCCAGTACTTC. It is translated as CASSPTLPGQQETQYF.

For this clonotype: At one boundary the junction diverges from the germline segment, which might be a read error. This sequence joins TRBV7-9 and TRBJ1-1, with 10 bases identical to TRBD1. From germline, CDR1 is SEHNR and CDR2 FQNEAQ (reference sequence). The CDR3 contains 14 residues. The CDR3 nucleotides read TGTGCTAGCAGAAGACAGGGGGCGCTGACTGAAGCTTTCTTT. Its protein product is CASRRQGALTEAFF. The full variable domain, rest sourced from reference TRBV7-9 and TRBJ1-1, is DTGVSQNPRHKITKRGQNVTFRCDPISEHNRLYWYRQTLGQGPEFLTYFQNEAQLEKSRLLSDRFSAERPKGSFSTLEIQRTEQGDSAMYLCASRRQGALTEAFFGQGTRLTVV.

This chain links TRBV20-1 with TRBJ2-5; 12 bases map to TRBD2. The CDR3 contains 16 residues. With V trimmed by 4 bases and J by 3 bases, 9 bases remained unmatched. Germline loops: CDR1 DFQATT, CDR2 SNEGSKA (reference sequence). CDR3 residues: CSANSGLAGGKETQYF. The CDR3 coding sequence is TGCAGTGCTAACTCGGGGCTAGCGGGGGGGAAAGAGACCCAGTACTTC.

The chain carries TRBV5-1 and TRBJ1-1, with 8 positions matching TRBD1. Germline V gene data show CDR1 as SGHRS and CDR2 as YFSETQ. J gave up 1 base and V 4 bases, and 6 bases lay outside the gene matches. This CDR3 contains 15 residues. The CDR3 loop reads CASSSRDRQNTEAFF. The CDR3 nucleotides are TGCGCCAGCAGCAGCCGGGACAGGCAGAACACTGAAGCTTTCTTT.

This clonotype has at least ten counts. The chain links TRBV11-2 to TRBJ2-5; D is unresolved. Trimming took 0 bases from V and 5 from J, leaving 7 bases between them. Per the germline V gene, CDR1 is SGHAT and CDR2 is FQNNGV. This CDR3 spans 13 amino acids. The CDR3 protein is CASSLELMETQYF. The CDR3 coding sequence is TGTGCCAGCAGCTTAGAACTAATGGAGACCCAGTACTTC.

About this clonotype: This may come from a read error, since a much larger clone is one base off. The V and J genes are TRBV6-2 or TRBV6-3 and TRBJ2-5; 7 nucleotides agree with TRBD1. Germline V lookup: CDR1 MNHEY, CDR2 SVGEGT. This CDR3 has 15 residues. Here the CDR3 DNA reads TGTGCCTGCAGTTACACAGGGGTGGGTGGAGAGACCCAGTACTTC. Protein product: CACSYTGVGGETQYF.

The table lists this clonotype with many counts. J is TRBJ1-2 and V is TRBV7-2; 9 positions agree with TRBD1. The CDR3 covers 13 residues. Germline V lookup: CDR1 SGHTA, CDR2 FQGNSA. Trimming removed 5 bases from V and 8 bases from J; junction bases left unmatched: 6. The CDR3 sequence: CASSRDRGDGYTF. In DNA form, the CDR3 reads TGTGCCAGCAGCCGAGACAGGGGGGACGGCTACACCTTC.

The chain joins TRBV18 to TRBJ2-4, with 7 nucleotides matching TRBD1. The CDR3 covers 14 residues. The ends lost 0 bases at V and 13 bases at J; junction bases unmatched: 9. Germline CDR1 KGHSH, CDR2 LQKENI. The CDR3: CASSPPSDRAQQYF. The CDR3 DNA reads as TGTGCCAGCTCACCACCCAGCGACAGGGCCCAGCAGTACTTC.

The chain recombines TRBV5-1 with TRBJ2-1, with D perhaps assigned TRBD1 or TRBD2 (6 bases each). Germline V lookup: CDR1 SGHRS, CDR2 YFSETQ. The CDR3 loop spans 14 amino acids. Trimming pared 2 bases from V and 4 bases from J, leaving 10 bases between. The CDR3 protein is CASSFGGRYNEQFF. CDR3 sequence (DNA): TGCGCCAGCAGCTTTGGGGGGCGGTACAATGAGCAGTTCTTC.

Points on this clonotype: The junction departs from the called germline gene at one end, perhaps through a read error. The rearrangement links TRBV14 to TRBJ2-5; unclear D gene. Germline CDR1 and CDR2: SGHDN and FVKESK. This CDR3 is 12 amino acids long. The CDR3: CAGSPLGETQYF. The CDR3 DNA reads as TGTGCCGGCAGCCCCCTCGGGGAGACCCAGTACTTC.

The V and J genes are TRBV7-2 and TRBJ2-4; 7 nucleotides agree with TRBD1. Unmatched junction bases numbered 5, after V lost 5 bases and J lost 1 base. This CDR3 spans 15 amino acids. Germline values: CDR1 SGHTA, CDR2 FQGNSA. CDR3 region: CASSTDRVAKNIQYF. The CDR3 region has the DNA TGTGCCAGCAGCACCGACAGGGTGGCCAAAAACATTCAGTACTTC.